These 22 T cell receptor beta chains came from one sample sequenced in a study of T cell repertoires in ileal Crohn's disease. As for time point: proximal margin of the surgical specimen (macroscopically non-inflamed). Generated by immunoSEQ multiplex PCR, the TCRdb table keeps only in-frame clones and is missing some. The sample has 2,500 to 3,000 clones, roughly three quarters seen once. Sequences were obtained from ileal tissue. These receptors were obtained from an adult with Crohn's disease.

The CDR3 loop reads CASTEARETQYF. The CDR3 DNA reads as TGTGCCAGCACGGAAGCCCGAGAGACCCAGTACTTC. This chain joins TRBV2 and TRBJ2-5; D gene uncertain. The CDR3 length is 12 residues. Germline CDR1 is SNHLY and CDR2 is FYNNEI. Trimming took 7 bases from V and 4 from J, leaving 10 bases between them.

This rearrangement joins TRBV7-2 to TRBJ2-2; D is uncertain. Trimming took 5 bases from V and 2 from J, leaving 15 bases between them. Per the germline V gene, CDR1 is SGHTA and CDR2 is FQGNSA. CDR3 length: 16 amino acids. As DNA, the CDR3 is TGTGCCAGCAGCAGTCCATTTCCCCAAAACACCGGGGAGCTGTTTTTT. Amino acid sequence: CASSSPFPQNTGELFF.

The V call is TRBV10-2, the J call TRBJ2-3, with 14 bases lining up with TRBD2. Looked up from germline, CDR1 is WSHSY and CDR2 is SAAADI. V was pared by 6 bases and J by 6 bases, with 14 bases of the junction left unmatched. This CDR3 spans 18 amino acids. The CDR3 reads CASRAGTSGGARHDTQYF. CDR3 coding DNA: TGCGCCAGCAGGGCTGGGACTAGCGGGGGCGCCCGTCACGATACGCAGTATTTT.

In nucleotides, the CDR3 is TGCGCCAGCAGCCATGGGAGGACGTCTGAAGCTTTCTTT. This codes for CASSHGRTSEAFF. This chain uses TRBV4-3 with TRBJ1-1; D is unclear. Trimming pared 3 bases from V and 6 bases from J, leaving 11 bases between. The CDR3 has 13 amino acids. CDR1 and CDR2 from the germline V gene are LGHNA and YSLEER.

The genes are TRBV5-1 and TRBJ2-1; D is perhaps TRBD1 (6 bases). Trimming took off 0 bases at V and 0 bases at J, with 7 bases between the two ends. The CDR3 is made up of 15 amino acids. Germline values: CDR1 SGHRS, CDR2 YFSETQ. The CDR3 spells CASSLEGGSYNEQFF. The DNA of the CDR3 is TGCGCCAGCAGCTTGGAAGGGGGCTCCTACAATGAGCAGTTCTTC.

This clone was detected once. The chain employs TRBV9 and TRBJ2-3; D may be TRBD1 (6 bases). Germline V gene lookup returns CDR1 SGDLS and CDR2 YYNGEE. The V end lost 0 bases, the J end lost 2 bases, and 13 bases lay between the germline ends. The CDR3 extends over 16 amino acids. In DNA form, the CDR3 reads TGTGCCAGCAGCGTAGTGGGGACACCTCACACAGATACGCAGTATTTT. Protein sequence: CASSVVGTPHTDTQYF. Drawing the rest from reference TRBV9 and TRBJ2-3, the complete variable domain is DSGVTQTPKHLITATGQRVTLRCSPRSGDLSVYWYQQSLDQGLQFLIQYYNGEERAKGNILERFSAQQFPDLHSELNLSSLELGDSALYFCASSVVGTPHTDTQYFGPGTRLTVL.

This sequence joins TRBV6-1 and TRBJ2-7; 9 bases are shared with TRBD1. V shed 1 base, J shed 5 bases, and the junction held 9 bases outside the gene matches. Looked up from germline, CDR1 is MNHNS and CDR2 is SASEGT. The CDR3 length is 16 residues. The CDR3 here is CASSEVWRTGDHEQYF. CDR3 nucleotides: TGTGCCAGCAGTGAAGTTTGGCGGACAGGGGACCACGAGCAGTACTTC.

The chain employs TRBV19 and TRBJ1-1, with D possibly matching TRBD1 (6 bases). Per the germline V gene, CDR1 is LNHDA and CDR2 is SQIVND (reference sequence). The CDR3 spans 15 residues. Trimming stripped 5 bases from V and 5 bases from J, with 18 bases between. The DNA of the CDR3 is TGTGCCAGTAGTGAAATGGACAGCCTCCCAACTGAAGCTTTCTTT. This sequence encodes CASSEMDSLPTEAFF. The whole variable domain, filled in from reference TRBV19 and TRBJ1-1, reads DGGITQSPKYLFRKEGQNVTLSCEQNLNHDAMYWYRQDPGQGLRLIYYSQIVNDFQKGDIAEGYSVSREKKESFPLTVTSAQKNPTAFYLCASSEMDSLPTEAFFGQGTRLTVV.

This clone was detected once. The CDR3 DNA follows: TGTGCCAGCAGTGAAGAGGAGTACTATGGCTACACCTTC. Translated: CASSEEEYYGYTF. The rearrangement uses TRBV2 and TRBJ1-2; unclear D gene. V was trimmed by 1 base and J by 3 bases, leaving 6 bases between them. In germline, CDR1 is SNHLY, CDR2 FYNNEI. The CDR3 length is 13 residues.

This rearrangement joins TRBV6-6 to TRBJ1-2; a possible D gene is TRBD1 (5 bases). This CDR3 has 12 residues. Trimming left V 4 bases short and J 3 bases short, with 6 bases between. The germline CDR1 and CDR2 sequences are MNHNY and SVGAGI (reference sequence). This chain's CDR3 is CASSLTDYGYTF. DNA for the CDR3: TGTGCCAGCAGTTTGACAGACTATGGCTACACCTTC.

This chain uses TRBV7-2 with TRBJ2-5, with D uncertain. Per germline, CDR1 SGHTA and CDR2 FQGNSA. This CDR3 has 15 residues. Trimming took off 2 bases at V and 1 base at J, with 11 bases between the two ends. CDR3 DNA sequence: TGTGCCAGCAGCTTATTGGGCAGACCCCAAGAGACCCAGTACTTC. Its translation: CASSLLGRPQETQYF.

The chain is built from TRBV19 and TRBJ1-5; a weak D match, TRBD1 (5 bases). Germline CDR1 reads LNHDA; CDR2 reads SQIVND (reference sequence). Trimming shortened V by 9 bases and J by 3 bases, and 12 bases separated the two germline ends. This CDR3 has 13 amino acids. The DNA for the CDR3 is TGTGCCAGCCTCGACAGTCTCAATCAGCCCCAGCATTTT. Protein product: CASLDSLNQPQHF.

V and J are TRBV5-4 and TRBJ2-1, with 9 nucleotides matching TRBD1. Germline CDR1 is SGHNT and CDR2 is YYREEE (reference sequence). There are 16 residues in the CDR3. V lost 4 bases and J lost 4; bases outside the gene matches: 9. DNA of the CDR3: TGTGCCAGCAGCCGCCCCGGGACAGGGAAGTACAATGAGCAGTTCTTC. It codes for CASSRPGTGKYNEQFF.

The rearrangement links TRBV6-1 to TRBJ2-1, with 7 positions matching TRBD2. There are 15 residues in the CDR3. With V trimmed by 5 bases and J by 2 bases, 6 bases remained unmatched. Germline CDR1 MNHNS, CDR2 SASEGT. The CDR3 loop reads CASSPRGDPYNEQFF. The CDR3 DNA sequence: TGTGCCAGCAGTCCACGGGGGGACCCCTACAATGAGCAGTTCTTC.

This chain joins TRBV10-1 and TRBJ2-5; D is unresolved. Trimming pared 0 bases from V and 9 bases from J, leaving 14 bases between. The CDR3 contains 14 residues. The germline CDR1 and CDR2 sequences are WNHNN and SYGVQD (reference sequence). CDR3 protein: CASSESGNPSSQYF. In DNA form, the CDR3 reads TGCGCCAGCAGTGAGTCGGGGAATCCTTCGTCCCAGTACTTC.

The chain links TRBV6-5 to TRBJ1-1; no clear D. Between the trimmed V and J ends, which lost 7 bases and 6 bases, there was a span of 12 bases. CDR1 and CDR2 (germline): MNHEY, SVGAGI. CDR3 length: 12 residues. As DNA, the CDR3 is TGTGCCAGCAAAGGGCAAAGCGCTGAAGCTTTCTTT. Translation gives CASKGQSAEAFF.

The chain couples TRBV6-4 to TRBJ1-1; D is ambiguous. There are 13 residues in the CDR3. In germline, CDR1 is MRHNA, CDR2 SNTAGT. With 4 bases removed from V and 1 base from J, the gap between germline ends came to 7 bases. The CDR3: CASSGHPNTEAFF. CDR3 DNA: TGTGCCAGCAGTGGGCATCCGAACACTGAAGCTTTCTTT.

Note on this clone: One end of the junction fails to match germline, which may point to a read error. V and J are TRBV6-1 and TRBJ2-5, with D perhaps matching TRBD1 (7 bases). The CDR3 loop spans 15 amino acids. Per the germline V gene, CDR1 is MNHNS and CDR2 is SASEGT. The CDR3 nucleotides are TGTGCCAGCAAGGAGGGGGCGCTTAGTGGGTTCACAGGGAACTTC. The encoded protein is CASKEGALSGFTGNF.

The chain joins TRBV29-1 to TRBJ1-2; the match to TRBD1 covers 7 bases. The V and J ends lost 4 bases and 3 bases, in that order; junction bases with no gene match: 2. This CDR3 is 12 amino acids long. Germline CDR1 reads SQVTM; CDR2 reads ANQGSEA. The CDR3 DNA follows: TGCAGCGTTGCGGGACAGTACTATGGCTACACCTTC. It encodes CSVAGQYYGYTF.

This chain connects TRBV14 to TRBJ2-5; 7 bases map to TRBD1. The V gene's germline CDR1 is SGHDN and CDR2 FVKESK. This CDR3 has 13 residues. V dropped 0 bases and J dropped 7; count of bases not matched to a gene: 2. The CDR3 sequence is CASSQDRQGTQYF. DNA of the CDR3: TGTGCCAGCAGCCAAGATAGACAGGGGACCCAGTACTTC.

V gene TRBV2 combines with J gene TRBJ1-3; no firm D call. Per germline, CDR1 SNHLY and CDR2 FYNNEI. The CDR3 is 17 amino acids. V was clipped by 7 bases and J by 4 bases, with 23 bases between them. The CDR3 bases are TGTGCCAGCACCCTTGGAGGAGCAACCAGATCCGGAAACACCATATATTTT. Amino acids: CASTLGGATRSGNTIYF. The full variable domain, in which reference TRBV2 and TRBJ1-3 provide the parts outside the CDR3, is EPEVTQTPSHQVTQMGQEVILRCVPISNHLYFYWYRQILGQKVEFLVSFYNNEISEKSEIFDDQFSVERPDGSNFTLKIRSTKLEDSAMYFCASTLGGATRSGNTIYFGEGSWLTVV.

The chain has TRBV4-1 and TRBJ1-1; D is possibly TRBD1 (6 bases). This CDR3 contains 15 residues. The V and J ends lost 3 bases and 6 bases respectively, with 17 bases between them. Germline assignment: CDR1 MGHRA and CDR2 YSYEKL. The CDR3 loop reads CASSQEDSTGAEAFF. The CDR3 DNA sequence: TGCGCCAGCAGCCAGGAGGACAGCACGGGGGCTGAAGCTTTCTTT.